The next 32 T cell receptor beta chains were all read from a single sample in a study of blood T cells in healthy people across ages. Through a sample-barcoded 5' primer and a J-beta primer mix, a second PCR was run for roughly 7 to 12 cycles. TCRdb re-derived calls from the 5' RACE reads in MiXCR, one entry per CDR3 protein. This table holds hundreds of thousands of distinct CDR3 sequences, 25% to 35% found once. Sequences were obtained from blood. The receptors originated from a woman of 80 years or more in good health.

CDR3 DNA sequence: TGTGCCATCAGTGGCCGCGGAGGGGCTAATGAAGCTTTCTTT. As protein: CAISGRGGANEAFF. The rearrangement uses TRBV10-3 and TRBJ1-1; a possible D gene is TRBD1 (5 bases). Germline-derived CDR1 and CDR2 are ENHRY and SYGVKD. V lost 4 bases, J lost 7 bases, and 16 bases lay in between. The CDR3 is made up of 14 amino acids.

This clonotype was found a few times. V and J are TRBV11-2 and TRBJ2-3; D call uncertain. This CDR3 region has 13 residues. Germline V gene lookup returns CDR1 SGHAT and CDR2 FQNNGV. Trimming removed 1 base at V and 5 bases at J, with 7 bases between. In nucleotides, the CDR3 is TGTGCCAGCAGCTTAGGGTCAGAAGATACGCAGTATTTT. It yields the protein CASSLGSEDTQYF. The whole variable domain, filled in from reference TRBV11-2 and TRBJ2-3, reads EAGVAQSPRYKIIEKRQSVAFWCNPISGHATLYWYQQILGQGPKLLIQFQNNGVVDDSQLPKDRFSAERLKGVDSTLKIQPAKLEDSAVYLCASSLGSEDTQYFGPGTRLTVL.

This clonotype was detected ten times or more. The chain recombines TRBV12-3 or TRBV12-4 with TRBJ2-2, with D uncertain. This CDR3 region has 15 residues. V lost 9 bases and J lost 1, with 15 bases in between. The CDR3 spells CASRGSTVNTGELFF. CDR3 DNA sequence: TGTGCCAGTCGTGGGTCTACAGTGAACACCGGGGAGCTGTTTTTT.

V and J are TRBV5-1 and TRBJ1-3; tentatively, D is TRBD1 (6 bases). Germline assignment: CDR1 SGHRS and CDR2 YFSETQ. V lost 3 bases to trimming and J lost 0 bases, with 16 bases between them. The CDR3 extends over 17 amino acids. CDR3 nucleotides: TGCGCCAGCAGCTCGACAGTCTCAGGGGACTCTGGAAACACCATATATTTT. Protein product: CASSSTVSGDSGNTIYF.

In this sample, this clonotype turned up a few times. This clone may be a read error of a much larger clone one base away. V is TRBV11-3 and J is TRBJ2-1; the D gene is possibly TRBD2 (6 bases). Trimming removed 2 bases at V and 2 bases at J, with 7 bases between. The CDR3 length is 14 residues. Germline V gene data show CDR1 as SGHNT and CDR2 as YENEEA. CDR3 region: CASSLWGAYNEQFF. The CDR3 DNA reads as TGTGCCAGCAGCTTATGGGGGGCCTACAATGAGCAGTTCTTC.

The V call is TRBV10-3, the J call TRBJ2-1; 11 bases are a match to TRBD1. The CDR3 spans 17 residues. CDR1 and CDR2 from the germline V gene are ENHRY and SYGVKD. The V segment lost 0 bases and the J segment 2 bases; nucleotides outside the gene matches: 3. The CDR3 protein is CAISESGTGGTYNEQFF. The CDR3 DNA sequence: TGTGCCATCAGTGAGTCCGGGACAGGGGGTACCTACAATGAGCAGTTCTTC.

CDR3: CASLMNTEAFF. DNA of the CDR3: TGTGCCAGCCTAATGAACACTGAAGCTTTCTTT. V is TRBV27 and J is TRBJ1-1; D not resolved. Germline V gene sequence: CDR1 MNHEY, CDR2 SMNVEV (reference sequence). The CDR3 extends over 11 amino acids. V was cut by 8 bases and J by 0 bases, with 4 bases left in between.

At least ten counts were recorded for this clonotype. The genes are TRBV7-2 and TRBJ2-7; 7 bases line up with TRBD2. Germline CDR1 reads SGHTA; CDR2 reads FQGNSA. V trimming: 9 bases; J trimming: 3 bases; junction bases outside the gene matches: 14. This CDR3 spans 15 amino acids. In DNA, the CDR3 is TGTGCCAGTTCAACCAGGCGGGGGACCCTCTACGAGCAGTACTTC. It encodes CASSTRRGTLYEQYF.

The rearrangement links TRBV20-1 to TRBJ2-1, with D unclear. The J call is uncertain, as TRBJ2-7 better fits the DNA end. CDR1 DFQATT and CDR2 SNEGSKA come from the germline V gene (reference sequence). The CDR3 is 13 amino acids. CDR3: CSAREEQRYEQYF. DNA for the CDR3: TGCAGTGCTAGAGAGGAGCAGCGCTACGAGCAGTACTTC.

This clonotype was detected only once. The chain is built from TRBV24-1 and TRBJ2-1; weak D call: TRBD2 (5 bases). V lost 4 bases, J lost 3 bases, and 15 bases lay in between. The germline gives CDR1 KGHDR, CDR2 SFDVKD. The CDR3 is 16 residues long. The chain's CDR3 is CATSDRGSSGYNEQFF. The CDR3 DNA follows: TGTGCCACCAGTGACCGAGGGAGTAGTGGCTACAATGAGCAGTTCTTC.

The genes are TRBV15 and TRBJ1-5, with D possibly matching TRBD1 (5 bases). Trimming cost V 5 bases and J 0 bases, with 11 bases left between them. The CDR3 consists of 15 residues. Germline V CDR1 and CDR2: LNHNV, YYDKDF (reference sequence). The CDR3 nucleotides read TGTGCCACCAGCGGGGGACGGTTTAGCAATCAGCCCCAGCATTTT. Protein sequence: CATSGGRFSNQPQHF.

In this sample, this clonotype turned up many times. The chain carries TRBV7-2 and TRBJ2-1; D could derive from TRBD1 or TRBD2 (5 bases each). CDR1 and CDR2 from the germline V gene are SGHTA and FQGNSA. V gave up 3 bases and J gave up 2 bases, with 11 bases separating them. The CDR3 is made up of 15 amino acids. CDR3 in DNA: TGTGCCAGCAGCTTCACCCCGGGACCCTACAATGAGCAGTTCTTC. Protein: CASSFTPGPYNEQFF.

This clonotype was picked up a small number of times. An end of the junction does not agree with germline; a read error may underlie this. The chain is built from TRBV15 and TRBJ2-7; tentatively, D is TRBD1 or TRBD2 (5 bases each). The CDR3 sequence is 15 residues long. Germline lookup yields CDR1 LNHNV and CDR2 YYDKDF (reference sequence). The CDR3 DNA reads as TGTGCCGCCAGCAGAGTTCGGGGACCTAAAGGGGAGCAGTACTTC. Protein product: CAASRVRGPKGEQYF.

The chain has TRBV4-1 and TRBJ2-7, with D tentatively TRBD1 (6 bases). Looked up from germline, CDR1 is MGHRA and CDR2 is YSYEKL. Trimming took 5 bases from V and 2 from J, leaving 13 bases between them. This CDR3 comprises 14 residues. CDR3 in amino acids: CASSNTRGPYEQYF. The CDR3, as DNA: TGCGCCAGCAGCAACACCAGGGGCCCCTACGAGCAGTACTTC.

This clonotype was seen just once. A junction end diverges from the germline sequence, so it may reflect a read error. The chain recombines TRBV11-2 with TRBJ2-5; D is possibly TRBD1 (6 bases). Germline V gives CDR1 SGHAT, CDR2 FQNNGV. This CDR3 has 13 residues. CDR3: CTSSLGTGREQYF. The CDR3 DNA reads as TGTACCAGCAGCTTGGGAACAGGGCGTGAGCAGTACTTC.

Ten or more counts support this clonotype. V is TRBV4-1 and J is TRBJ2-4; tentative D call: TRBD2 (7 bases). CDR1 is MGHRA and CDR2 is YSYEKL in the germline V gene. CDR3 size: 15 residues. V gave up 0 bases and J gave up 8 bases, with 14 bases separating them. The DNA for the CDR3 is TGCGCCAGCAGCCAAGATGGGGGGGGGCGAGACATTCAGTACTTC. This sequence encodes CASSQDGGGRDIQYF.

The gene calls are TRBV7-9 and TRBJ2-1, with TRBD2 matching over 13 bases. V was pared by 4 bases and J by 12 bases, with 6 bases of the junction left unmatched. Germline CDR1 is SEHNR and CDR2 is FQNEAQ (reference sequence). The CDR3 runs 14 residues. The CDR3 region is CASSSGLAGDVQFF. Here the CDR3 DNA reads TGTGCCAGCAGCTCTGGACTAGCGGGGGATGTGCAGTTCTTC.

This clonotype was observed many times. V usage is TRBV24-1 and J usage is TRBJ2-1; TRBD1 matches at 7 bases. In germline, CDR1 is KGHDR, CDR2 SFDVKD. This CDR3 spans 15 amino acids. The V and J ends lost 3 bases and 9 bases, in that order; junction bases with no gene match: 10. As DNA, the CDR3 is TGTGCCACCAGTGATAGGGCAGGGGGTAAGTTTGAGCAGTTCTTC. This sequence encodes CATSDRAGGKFEQFF.

This clonotype was picked up many times. The chain recombines TRBV4-2 with TRBJ2-3, with a tentative D call TRBD1 (5 bases). From germline, CDR1 is LGHNA and CDR2 YNFKEQ. Trimming removed 0 bases from V and 0 bases from J, with 13 bases in between. The CDR3 is 17 residues long. The DNA for the CDR3 is TGTGCCAGCAGCCAAGATAAGGGGCTCGCTAGCACAGATACGCAGTATTTT. Amino acids: CASSQDKGLASTDTQYF.

At least ten counts were recorded for this clonotype. The chain couples TRBV20-1 to TRBJ2-5, with 11 bases identical to TRBD2. From germline, CDR1 is DFQATT and CDR2 SNEGSKA (reference sequence). With V trimmed by 6 bases and J by 3 bases, 9 bases remained unmatched. This CDR3 comprises 15 residues. This CDR3 is CSANSGGAWKETQYF. DNA of the CDR3: TGCAGTGCAAATAGCGGGGGGGCTTGGAAAGAGACCCAGTACTTC.

This clonotype occurred many times. This chain connects TRBV12-3 or TRBV12-4 to TRBJ2-1, with 10 bases lining up with TRBD2. This CDR3 spans 17 amino acids. The V gene end was trimmed by 1 base and the J gene end by 5 bases; junction bases not matched to a gene: 8. CDR3 coding DNA: TGTGCCAGCAGTTTAGGTACTAGCGGGGTTTTCCACAATGAGCAGTTCTTC. Its protein is CASSLGTSGVFHNEQFF.

This clonotype appeared a few times. A read error is possible here, since a much larger clone lies one base away. V and J are TRBV12-3 or TRBV12-4 and TRBJ2-3; 8 bases agree with TRBD2. CDR3 length: 15 residues. In DNA, the CDR3 is TGTGCCAGCAGTTTAGGCGGGGGGAGAGCAGATGCGCAGTATTTT. As protein: CASSLGGGRADAQYF.

With respect to this clonotype: Given a much more abundant clone one base away, this may be a read error. The chain links TRBV7-8 to TRBJ1-2; a weak D match, TRBD1 (5 bases). This CDR3 is 15 amino acids long. Germline CDR1 and CDR2: SGHVS and FQNEAQ. Trimming shortened V by 10 bases and J by 5 bases, and 23 bases separated the two germline ends. DNA of the CDR3: TGTGCCAACACCCCGCCAGGGAGGATAAAATATGGCTACACCTTC. Its translation: CANTPPGRIKYGYTF.

The chain couples TRBV11-3 to TRBJ2-3; the match to TRBD2 covers 8 bases. Germline V CDR1 and CDR2: SGHNT, YENEEA. V shed 5 bases and J 8 bases; nucleotides not matched to a gene: 15. The CDR3 extends over 16 amino acids. This chain's CDR3 is CASSTVPGGPRVTQYF. CDR3 coding DNA: TGTGCCAGCAGCACCGTACCGGGGGGGCCTCGAGTTACGCAGTATTTT.

The table lists this clonotype with many counts. The rearrangement uses TRBV12-3 or TRBV12-4 and TRBJ1-5, with D unclear. The CDR3 is 11 residues long. Between the trimmed V and J ends, which lost 6 bases and 11 bases, there was a span of 11 bases. CDR3 DNA sequence: TGTGCCAGCAGCAAGGGTTCTGCCCAGCATTTT. The encoded protein is CASSKGSAQHF.

In the case of this clonotype: A much larger clone is a single base away; this may be a read error. V gene TRBV2 combines with J gene TRBJ2-5, with 11 nucleotides matching TRBD2. The CDR3 totals 15 residues. Germline CDR1 is SNHLY and CDR2 is FYNNEI. Trimming at V came to 6 bases and at J to 11 bases, leaving 14 bases not matched to a gene. This CDR3 reads CASSEQASGGTGQYF. The CDR3 nucleotides are TGTGCCAGCAGCGAGCAGGCTAGCGGGGGGACGGGGCAGTACTTC.

This clonotype has ten or more counts. The chain links TRBV20-1 to TRBJ2-3; maybe TRBD1 (6 bases). Germline CDR1 is DFQATT and CDR2 is SNEGSKA (reference sequence). This CDR3 is 17 amino acids long. Deletions cut 0 bases from V and 4 bases from J, with 20 bases between. The CDR3 loop is CSARDWGLAGPPDTQYF. For the CDR3, the DNA is TGCAGTGCTAGAGATTGGGGGCTAGCTGGTCCCCCAGATACGCAGTATTTT.

This clonotype was recorded many times. The chain carries TRBV20-1 and TRBJ1-1; D may be TRBD1 (6 bases). Germline lookup yields CDR1 DFQATT and CDR2 SNEGSKA (reference sequence). V dropped 6 bases and J dropped 6 bases, with 11 bases sitting between them. The CDR3 has 11 amino acids. Here the CDR3 reads CSANREAEAFF. The CDR3 DNA is TGCAGTGCCAACAGGGAGGCTGAAGCTTTCTTT.

This clonotype was recorded many times. The rearrangement links TRBV29-1 to TRBJ2-1, with D possibly matching TRBD1 (5 bases). From germline, CDR1 is SQVTM and CDR2 ANQGSEA. The CDR3 is 15 amino acids. Trimming pared 7 bases from V and 2 bases from J, leaving 18 bases between. CDR3 loop: CSGARERFTYNEQFF. CDR3 nucleotides: TGCAGCGGCGCCAGGGAAAGGTTCACCTACAATGAGCAGTTCTTC.

The V and J genes are TRBV13 and TRBJ2-7, with D unclear. Trimming cost V 10 bases and J 7 bases, with 20 bases left between them. Germline V gives CDR1 PRHDT, CDR2 FYEKMQ (reference sequence). CDR3 size: 13 residues. CDR3 nucleotides: TGTGCCACCAAACCTATTTCGTACAATGAGCAGTACTTC. As protein: CATKPISYNEQYF. Using reference TRBV13 and TRBJ2-7 for the parts outside the CDR3, the full variable domain is AAGVIQSPRHLIKEKRETATLKCYPIPRHDTVYWYQQGPGQDPQFLISFYEKMQSDKGSIPDRFSAQQFSDYHSELNMSSLELGDSALYFCATKPISYNEQYFGPGTRLTVT.

The chain is built from TRBV20-1 and TRBJ1-2, with D unclear. V was pared by 0 bases and J by 4 bases, with 9 bases between. Germline CDR1 is DFQATT and CDR2 is SNEGSKA (reference sequence). The CDR3 loop spans 13 amino acids. Here the CDR3 reads CSARDWATYGYTF. CDR3 nucleotide sequence: TGCAGTGCTAGAGATTGGGCAACCTATGGCTACACCTTC.

With respect to this clonotype: This may come from a read error, since a much larger clone is one base off. CDR3 loop: CSAKGGGQANEQFF. Here the CDR3 DNA reads TGCAGTGCTAAAGGCGGGGGCCAGGCAAATGAGCAGTTCTTC. This chain joins TRBV20-1 and TRBJ2-1; D perhaps matches TRBD2 (7 bases). Germline V gives CDR1 DFQATT, CDR2 SNEGSKA (reference sequence). The CDR3 sequence is 14 residues long. V gave up 4 bases and J gave up 7 bases, with 17 bases separating them.